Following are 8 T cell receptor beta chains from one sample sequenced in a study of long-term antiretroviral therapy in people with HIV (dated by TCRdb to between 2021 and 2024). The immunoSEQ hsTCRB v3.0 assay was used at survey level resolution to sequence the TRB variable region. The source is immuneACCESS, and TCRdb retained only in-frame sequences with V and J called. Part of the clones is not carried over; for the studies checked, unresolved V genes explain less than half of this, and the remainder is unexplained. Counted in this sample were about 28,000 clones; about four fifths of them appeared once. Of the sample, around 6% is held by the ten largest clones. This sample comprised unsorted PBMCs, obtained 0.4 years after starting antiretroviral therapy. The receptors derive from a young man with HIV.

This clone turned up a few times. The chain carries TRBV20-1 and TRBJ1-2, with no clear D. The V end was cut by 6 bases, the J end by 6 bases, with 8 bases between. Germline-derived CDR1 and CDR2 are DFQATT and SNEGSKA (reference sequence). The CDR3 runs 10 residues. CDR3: CSAPLDGYTF. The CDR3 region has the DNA TGCAGTGCCCCTTTGGATGGCTACACCTTC.

In DNA form, the CDR3 reads TGTGCCAGCAGCCCGGGACTAGAGGGGGTAGTTGCCAAAAACATTCAGTACTTC. It translates to CASSPGLEGVVAKNIQYF. The chain has TRBV5-4 and TRBJ2-4, with 8 bases lining up with TRBD2. Trimming removed 4 bases from V and 1 base from J; junction bases left unmatched: 13. Germline assignment: CDR1 SGHNT and CDR2 YYREEE (reference sequence). The CDR3 runs 18 residues.

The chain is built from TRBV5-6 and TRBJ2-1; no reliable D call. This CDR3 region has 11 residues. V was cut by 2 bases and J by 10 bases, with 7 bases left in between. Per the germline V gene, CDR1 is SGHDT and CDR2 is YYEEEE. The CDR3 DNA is TGTGCCAGCAGCTTAAGGCACGAGCAGTTCTTC. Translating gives CASSLRHEQFF.

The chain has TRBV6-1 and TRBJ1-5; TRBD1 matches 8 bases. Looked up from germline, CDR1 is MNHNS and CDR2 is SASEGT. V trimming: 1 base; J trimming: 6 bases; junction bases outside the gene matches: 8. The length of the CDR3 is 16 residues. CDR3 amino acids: CASSEGVGQGSQPQHF. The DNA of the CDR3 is TGTGCCAGCAGTGAAGGAGTAGGACAGGGTAGTCAGCCCCAGCATTTT.

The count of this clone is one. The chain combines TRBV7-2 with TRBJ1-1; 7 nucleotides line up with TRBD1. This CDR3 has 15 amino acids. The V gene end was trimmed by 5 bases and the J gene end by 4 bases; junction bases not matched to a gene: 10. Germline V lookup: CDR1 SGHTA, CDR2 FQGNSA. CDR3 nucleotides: TGTGCCAGCAGCCCGACAAACAGGGGAGGCACTGAAGCTTTCTTT. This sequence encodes CASSPTNRGGTEAFF.

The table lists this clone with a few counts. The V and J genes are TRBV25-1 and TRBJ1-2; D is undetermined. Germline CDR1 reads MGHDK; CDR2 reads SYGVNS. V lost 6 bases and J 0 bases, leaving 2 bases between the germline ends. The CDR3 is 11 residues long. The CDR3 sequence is CASSPNYGYTF. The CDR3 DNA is TGTGCCAGCAGCCCTAACTATGGCTACACCTTC.

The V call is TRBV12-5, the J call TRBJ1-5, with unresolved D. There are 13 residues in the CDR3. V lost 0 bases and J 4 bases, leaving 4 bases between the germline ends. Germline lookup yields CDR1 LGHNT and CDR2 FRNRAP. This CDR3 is CASGLVGNQPQHF. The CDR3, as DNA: TGTGCTAGTGGTTTGGTGGGTAATCAGCCCCAGCATTTT.

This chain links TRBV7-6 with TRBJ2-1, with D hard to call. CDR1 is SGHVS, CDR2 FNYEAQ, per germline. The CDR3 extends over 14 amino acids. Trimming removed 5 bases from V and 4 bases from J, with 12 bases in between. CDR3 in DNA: TGTGCCAGCAGCCCGCTAGGGCTTTACAATGAGCAGTTCTTC. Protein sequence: CASSPLGLYNEQFF. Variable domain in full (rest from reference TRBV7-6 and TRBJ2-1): GAGVSQSPRYKVTKRGQDVALRCDPISGHVSLYWYRQALGQGPEFLTYFNYEAQQDKSGLPNDRFSAERPEGSISTLTIQRTEQRDSAMYRCASSPLGLYNEQFFGPGTRLTVL.